This T cell receptor beta chain derives from a study of beta chain features in type 1 diabetes. The study's findings and limits: A cDNA-based sequencing approach could over-represent cells with high TCR expression. Patients with type 1 diabetes carried fewer insertions and had more deletions at their VDJ junctions. Within the patient group, naive, central memory and Treg TCRB repertoires appeared more similar to each other than within healthy donors. When Type 1 diabetes patients were examined, their TCRB CDR3s proved moderately but significantly shorter in all four CD4+ subsets.

The study reverse transcribed the entire isolated RNA, so it sequenced expressed TCRB transcripts. The protocol was immunoSEQ multiplex PCR, while the TCRdb copy is restricted to in-frame clones and leaves out a portion. This sample carries hundreds of thousands of clones, around an eighth of them seen once, and the ten largest clones take approximately 0.039%. The CDR3 has 11 residues. Trimming removed 3 bases from V and 6 bases from J, with 3 bases in between. The germline CDR1 and CDR2 sequences are DFQATT and SNEGSKA (reference sequence). As to this clone: Its antigen is not known.

The material sequenced was naive CD4+ T cells from blood. The origin of this receptor is a man between 18 and 29 years old with type 1 diabetes. The rearrangement uses TRBV20-1 and TRBJ1-6; D uncertain. CDR3 loop: CSASFNSPLHF. As DNA, the CDR3 is TGCAGTGCTAGTTTTAATTCACCCCTCCACTTT.